This TCR beta chain was documented in a study of blood T cells in healthy people across ages. Study context: Roughly one uniquely barcoded beta molecule per two T cells was captured. Findings and caveats of the study: More naive CD4+ cells and higher diversity marked long-lived donors relative to aged donors. With unsorted PBMCs, a conclusive comparison of naive versus antigen-experienced cells was not possible.

The CDR3 spans 15 residues. The trim removed 6 bases at V and 4 bases at J, leaving 9 bases unmatched. Germline V gene sequence: CDR1 MNHEY, CDR2 SVGEGT. This clonotype was counted a few times. Its matching antigen is unknown. Together with a sample-barcoded 5' primer, a J-beta primer mix was included in a second PCR lasting roughly 7 to 11 cycles. Paired-end reads containing CDR3 totaled no fewer than 2.5 million for each sample. Via MiXCR, TCRdb re-called the 5' RACE reads, giving one row per CDR3 protein. The sample contains hundreds of thousands of distinct CDR3 sequences, around 48% of which appear only once.

The sequenced sample was blood. The clonotype was recovered from a man under 40 in good health. This chain connects TRBV6-2 or TRBV6-3 to TRBJ1-5, with 7 bases that match TRBD1. CDR3 amino acids: CASRSGQDLNQPQHF. The DNA of the CDR3 is TGTGCCAGCAGATCCGGACAGGACCTTAATCAGCCCCAGCATTTT.